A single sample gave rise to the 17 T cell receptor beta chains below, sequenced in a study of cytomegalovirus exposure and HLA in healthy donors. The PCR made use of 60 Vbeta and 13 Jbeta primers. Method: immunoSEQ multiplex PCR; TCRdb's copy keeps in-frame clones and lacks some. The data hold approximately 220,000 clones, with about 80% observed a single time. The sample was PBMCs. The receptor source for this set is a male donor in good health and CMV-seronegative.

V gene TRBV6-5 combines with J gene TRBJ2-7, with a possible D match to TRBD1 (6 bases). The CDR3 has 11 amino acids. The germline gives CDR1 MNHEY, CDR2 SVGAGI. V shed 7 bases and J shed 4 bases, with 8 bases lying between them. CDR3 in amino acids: CASNTGYEQYF. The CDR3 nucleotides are TGTGCCAGCAATACAGGGTACGAGCAGTACTTC.

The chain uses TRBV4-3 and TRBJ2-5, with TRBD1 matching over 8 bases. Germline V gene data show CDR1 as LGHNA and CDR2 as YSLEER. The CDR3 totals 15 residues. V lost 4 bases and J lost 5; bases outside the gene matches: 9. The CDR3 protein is CASSRLTGARETQYF. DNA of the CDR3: TGCGCCAGCAGCCGTTTGACAGGGGCTCGGGAGACCCAGTACTTC.

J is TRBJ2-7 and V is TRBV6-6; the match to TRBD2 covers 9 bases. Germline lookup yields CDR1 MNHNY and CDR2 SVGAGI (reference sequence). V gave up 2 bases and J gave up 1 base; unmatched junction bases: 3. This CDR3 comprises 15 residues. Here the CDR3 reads CASSYLAGTSYEQYF. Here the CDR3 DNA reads TGTGCCAGCAGTTACCTAGCGGGGACTTCCTACGAGCAGTACTTC.

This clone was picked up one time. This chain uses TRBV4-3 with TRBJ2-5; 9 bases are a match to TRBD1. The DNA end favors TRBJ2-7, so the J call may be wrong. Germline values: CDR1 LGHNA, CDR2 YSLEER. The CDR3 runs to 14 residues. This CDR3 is CASSQGQGWDEQYF. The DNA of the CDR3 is TGCGCCAGCAGCCAGGGACAGGGTTGGGACGAGCAGTACTTC.

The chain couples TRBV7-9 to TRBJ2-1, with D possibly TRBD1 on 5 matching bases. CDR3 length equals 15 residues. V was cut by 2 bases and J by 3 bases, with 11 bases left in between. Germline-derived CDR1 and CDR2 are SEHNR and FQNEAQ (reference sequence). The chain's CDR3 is CASSLWSQGYNEQFF. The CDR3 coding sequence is TGTGCCAGCAGCTTATGGTCCCAGGGCTACAATGAGCAGTTCTTC.

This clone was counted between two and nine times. The CDR3 DNA reads as TGTGCCATCAGTGACGGACAGGGGCGTCAGCCCCAGCATTTT. Protein product: CAISDGQGRQPQHF. The chain recombines TRBV10-3 with TRBJ1-5; TRBD1 agrees at 9 bases. The germline V gene encodes CDR1 ENHRY and CDR2 SYGVKD. V lost 3 bases to trimming and J lost 6 bases; unmatched junction nucleotides: 3. The CDR3 length is 14 residues.

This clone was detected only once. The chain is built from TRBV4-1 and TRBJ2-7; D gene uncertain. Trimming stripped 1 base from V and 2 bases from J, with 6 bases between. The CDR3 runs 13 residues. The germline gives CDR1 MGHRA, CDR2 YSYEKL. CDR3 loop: CASSQVDPYEQYF. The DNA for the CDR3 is TGCGCCAGCAGCCAAGTAGATCCCTACGAGCAGTACTTC.

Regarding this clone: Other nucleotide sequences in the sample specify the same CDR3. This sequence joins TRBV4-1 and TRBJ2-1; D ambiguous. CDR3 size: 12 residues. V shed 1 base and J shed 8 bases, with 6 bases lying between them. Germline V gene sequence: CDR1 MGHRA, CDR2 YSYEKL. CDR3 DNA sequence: TGCGCCAGCAGCCAAGTTATCGATGAGCAGTTCTTC. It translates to CASSQVIDEQFF.

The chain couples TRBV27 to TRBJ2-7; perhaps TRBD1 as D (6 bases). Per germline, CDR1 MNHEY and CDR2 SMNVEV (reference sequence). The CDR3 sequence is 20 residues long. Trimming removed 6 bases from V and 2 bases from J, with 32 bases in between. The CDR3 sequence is CASRTIQGRPEPTGPYEQYF. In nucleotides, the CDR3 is TGTGCCAGCAGGACAATTCAAGGCCGCCCTGAGCCGACAGGCCCCTACGAGCAGTACTTC.

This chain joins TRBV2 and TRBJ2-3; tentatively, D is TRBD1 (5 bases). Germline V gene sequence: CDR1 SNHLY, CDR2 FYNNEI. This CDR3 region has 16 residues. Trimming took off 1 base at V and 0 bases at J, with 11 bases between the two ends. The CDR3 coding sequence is TGTGCCAGCAGTGAAGTTCGAGACAGAAGCACAGATACGCAGTATTTT. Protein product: CASSEVRDRSTDTQYF.

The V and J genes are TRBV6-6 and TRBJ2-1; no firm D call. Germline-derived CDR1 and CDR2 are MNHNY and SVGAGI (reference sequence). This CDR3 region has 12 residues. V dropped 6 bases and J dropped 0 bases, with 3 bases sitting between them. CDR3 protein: CASRASYNEQFF. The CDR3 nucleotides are TGTGCCAGCAGGGCCTCCTACAATGAGCAGTTCTTC.

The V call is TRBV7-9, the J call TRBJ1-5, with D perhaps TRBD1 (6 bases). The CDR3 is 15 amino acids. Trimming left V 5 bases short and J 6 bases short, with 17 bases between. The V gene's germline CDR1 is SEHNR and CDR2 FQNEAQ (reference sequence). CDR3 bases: TGTGCCAGCAGCCTCGACTCGACAGGTGTTCAGCCCCAGCATTTT. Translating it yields CASSLDSTGVQPQHF.

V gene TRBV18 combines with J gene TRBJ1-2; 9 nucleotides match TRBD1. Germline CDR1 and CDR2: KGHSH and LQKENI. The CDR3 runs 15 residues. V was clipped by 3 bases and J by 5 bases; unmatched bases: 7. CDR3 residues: CASSPEGGTGYGYTF. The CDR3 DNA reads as TGTGCCAGCTCACCTGAAGGCGGGACAGGGTATGGCTACACCTTC.

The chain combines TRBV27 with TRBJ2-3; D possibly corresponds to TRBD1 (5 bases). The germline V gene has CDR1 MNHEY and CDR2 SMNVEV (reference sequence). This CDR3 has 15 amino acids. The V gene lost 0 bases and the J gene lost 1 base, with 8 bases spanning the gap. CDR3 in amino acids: CASSLSRARTDTQYF. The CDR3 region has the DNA TGTGCCAGCAGTTTATCCAGGGCTCGCACAGATACGCAGTATTTT.

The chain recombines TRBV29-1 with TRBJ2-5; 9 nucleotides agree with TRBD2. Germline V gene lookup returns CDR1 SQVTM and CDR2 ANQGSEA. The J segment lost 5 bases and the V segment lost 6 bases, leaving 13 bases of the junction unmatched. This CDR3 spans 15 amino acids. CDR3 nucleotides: TGCAGCGTAGTCTATTTGCGGGGGGGCGAGGAGACCCAGTACTTC. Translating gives CSVVYLRGGEETQYF.

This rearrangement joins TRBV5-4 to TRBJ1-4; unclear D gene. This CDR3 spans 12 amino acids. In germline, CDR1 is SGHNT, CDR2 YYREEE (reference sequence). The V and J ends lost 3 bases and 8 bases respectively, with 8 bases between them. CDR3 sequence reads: CASSSPREKLFF. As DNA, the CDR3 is TGTGCCAGCAGCTCCCCACGGGAAAAACTGTTTTTT.

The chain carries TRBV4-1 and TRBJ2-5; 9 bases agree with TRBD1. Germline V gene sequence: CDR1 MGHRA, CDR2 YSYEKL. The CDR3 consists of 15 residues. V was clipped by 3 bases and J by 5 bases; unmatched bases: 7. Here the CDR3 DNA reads TGCGCCAGCAGCCATAGACAGGGGGAGAAGGAGACCCAGTACTTC. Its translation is CASSHRQGEKETQYF.